This TCR beta chain came from a study of neoadjuvant anti-PD-1 for oral cavity cancer. Analysis of PBMCs was direct, with no culture step. TCRdb's copy holds only in-frame clones and misses some; the assay was immunoSEQ multiplex PCR. This sample carries about 72,000 clones, more than 70% of them seen once, and the ten largest clones take about 3.7%. The CDR3 has 11 residues. Germline V CDR1 and CDR2: MGHDK, SYGVNS. V was shortened by 7 bases and J by 4 bases, with 8 bases between the two germline ends. The receptor comes from a person aged 40-85 years with oral cavity squamous cell carcinoma. The sequenced sample was PBMCs, obtained before nivolumab (anti-PD-1) treatment. This sequence joins TRBV25-1 and TRBJ2-7; D unresolved. CDR3 nucleotides: TGTGCCAGCAATGAGGCTTACGAGCAGTACTTC. Translation gives CASNEAYEQYF.